This T cell receptor beta chain was recorded in a study of cytomegalovirus exposure and HLA in healthy donors. Findings and caveats of the study: HLA alleles showed associations with fewer than 20,000 TCR beta sequences in a later analysis, at a 0.05 false discovery rate. Researchers reported in a later analysis that a missense DCLRE1C variant was tied to TCR beta V- and J-gene trimming.

The CDR3 has 16 residues. Germline CDR1 and CDR2: SGHAT and FQNNGV. Trimming removed 1 base from V and 2 bases from J, with 12 bases in between. Worth noting for this clone: The antigen is unknown.

The PCR contained 60 Vbeta and 13 Jbeta primers. The table came from immunoSEQ multiplex PCR; TCRdb's copy has only in-frame clones and leaves some out. The data include about 130,000 clones; the top ten clones carry around 1.6%. The material sequenced was PBMCs. This receptor was obtained from a man aged 18-30 years in good health and CMV-seronegative. The V and J genes are TRBV11-2 and TRBJ1-3; D unclear. CDR3 amino acids: CASSLGLVTAGNTIYF. DNA of the CDR3: TGTGCCAGCAGCTTAGGACTCGTGACGGCTGGAAACACCATATATTTT.